A selection of T cell receptor beta chains follows, all from one sample in a study of chemoradiotherapy in HPV16-positive cancers. This table comes from immunoSEQ multiplex PCR, and its TCRdb copy is limited to in-frame clones, with some not included. The data hold roughly 6,100 clones, with around 72% observed a single time. This specimen was tumor tissue, taken from a patient who underwent chemoradiotherapy. These receptors originate from a human donor with HPV-associated anogenital cancer. CDR3s include the opening cysteine and the closing phenylalanine or tryptophan. Each record gives: clone size, CDR3 length, D gene, V gene, J gene, CDR3 DNA, CDR3 protein. D genes are given only for firm matches. Clone size, where shown, is once, few, many, or a class for clones that have expanded.

>.|16|.|TRBV5-4|TRBJ2-1
TGTGCCAGCAGCTTGGGTGGGGCTCCCTCCTACAATGAGCAGTTCTTC
CASSLGGAPSYNEQFF
>.|15|.|TRBV27|TRBJ2-3
TGTGCCAGCAGTCCGTTAGCGGCGGGGACAGATACGCAGTATTTT
CASSPLAAGTDTQYF
>.|15|.|TRBV9|TRBJ1-1
TGTGCCAGCAGCCATATCGTGGAGGGAAACACTGAAGCTTTCTTT
CASSHIVEGNTEAFF
>.|15|.|TRBV9|TRBJ2-3
TGTGCCAGCAGCGTCAGGGGGGGAGGCACAGATACGCAGTATTTT
CASSVRGGGTDTQYF
>.|16|.|TRBV27|TRBJ2-5
TGTGCCAGCAGTCCGCTCCGCCGGGACCCGAAAGAGACCCAGTACTTC
CASSPLRRDPKETQYF
>.|16|.|TRBV25-1|TRBJ2-5
TGTGCCAGCAGTTTATCGTCTGAGGGGTCGGGGGAGACCCAGTACTTC
CASSLSSEGSGETQYF
>.|14|TRBD2|TRBV19|TRBJ2-1
TGTGCCAGTAGTCCAGCGGGGTCCTACAATGAGCAGTTCTTC
CASSPAGSYNEQFF
>.|15|.|TRBV7-2|TRBJ2-7
TGTGCCAGCAGCCCCGGGTTCTCGAAGCACTACGAGCAGTACTTC
CASSPGFSKHYEQYF
>.|15|TRBD2|TRBV11-3|TRBJ2-5
TGTGCCAGCAGCCACGGGACTAGCGGGCCCCTGACCCAGTACTTC
CASSHGTSGPLTQYF
>.|12|.|TRBV25-1|TRBJ1-2
TGTGCCAGCAGTGAAGATAGCTATGGCTACACCTTC
CASSEDSYGYTF
>.|12|.|TRBV7-9|TRBJ2-2
TGTGCCAGGGGGACTGGGACCGGGGAGCTGTTTTTT
CARGTGTGELFF
>.|15|TRBD2|TRBV7-9|TRBJ2-3
TGTGCCAGCAGACCTCCTGCGGGAGGGGCAGATACGCAGTATTTT
CASRPPAGGADTQYF
>.|16|.|TRBV25-1|TRBJ2-3
TGTGCCAGCAGTGAACACGGGGGACTGATAGGGGATACGCAGTATTTT
CASSEHGGLIGDTQYF
>.|17|.|TRBV19|TRBJ1-1
TGTGCCAGTAGTATAGGGGGTAGGGCAGGGAAGAACACTGAAGCTTTCTTT
CASSIGGRAGKNTEAFF
>once|15|TRBD2|TRBV19|TRBJ2-3
TGTGCCAGTAGCCCCCTACCTCGGGGGGGAGATACGCAGTATTTT
CASSPLPRGGDTQYF
>.|15|.|TRBV5-4|TRBJ1-2
TGTGCCAGCAGCTTGCCGGCAGGACGGGAACCTGGCTACACCTTC
CASSLPAGREPGYTF
>.|17|TRBD2|TRBV4-1|TRBJ2-3
TGCGCCAGCAGCCAAGATGGTAGCGGGATTAGCACAGATACGCAGTATTTT
CASSQDGSGISTDTQYF
>.|12|.|TRBV6-1|TRBJ2-7
TGTGCCAGCTCGGACGTCTCCTACGAGCAGTACTTC
CASSDVSYEQYF
>.|14|.|TRBV19|TRBJ2-3
TGTGCCAGTAGTATCGGAGGACTCTCAGATACGCAGTATTTT
CASSIGGLSDTQYF
>few|15|.|TRBV7-9|TRBJ2-1
TGTGCCAGCAGCTTTTACCAGGGACAATACAATGAGCAGTTCTTC
CASSFYQGQYNEQFF
>.|18|TRBD1|TRBV4-1|TRBJ1-1
TGCGCCAGCAGCCTATCCTTAGGGACAGGAGGGGTGAACACTGAAGCTTTCTTT
CASSLSLGTGGVNTEAFF
>.|15|TRBD1|TRBV6-5|TRBJ2-7
TGTGCCAGCAGTTACCCGACAGGGAGCTCCTACGAGCAGTACTTC
CASSYPTGSSYEQYF
>large|18|.|TRBV15|TRBJ1-2
TGTGCCACCAGCGGGGGAACACCTACGGACGGATTCTTCTATGGCTACACCTTC
CATSGGTPTDGFFYGYTF
>few|11|.|TRBV2|TRBJ2-7
TGTGCCAGCACGATCGGTAACGAGCAGTACTTC
CASTIGNEQYF
>.|14|.|TRBV25-1|TRBJ1-3
TGTGCCAGCAGTCCCGCAGCCTCTGGAAACACCATATATTTT
CASSPAASGNTIYF
>.|14|.|TRBV5-4|TRBJ1-5
TGTGCCAGCAGCTTAGCGAATAGCAATCAGCCCCAGCATTTT
CASSLANSNQPQHF
>medium-sized|14|TRBD2|TRBV7-9|TRBJ2-6
TGTGCCAGCAGTCAAGCGGGAGGGGCCAACGTCCTGACTTTC
CASSQAGGANVLTF
>few|16|TRBD1|TRBV27|TRBJ1-4
TGTGCCAGCGGGGGAACAGGGGTGGCAACTAATGAAAAACTGTTTTTT
CASGGTGVATNEKLFF
>.|15|TRBD1|TRBV10-2|TRBJ1-3
TGCGCCAGCAGAGAACAGGGGGCCTCTGGAAACACCATATATTTT
CASREQGASGNTIYF
>.|14|TRBD2|TRBV7-9|TRBJ2-7
TGTGCCAGCAGCCGGACTAGTGCGTCCTACGAGCAGTACTTC
CASSRTSASYEQYF
>once|14|TRBD2|TRBV28|TRBJ2-7
TGTGCCAGCAGTTTCGCTAGCGGGAGGGGCGAGCAGTACTTC
CASSFASGRGEQYF
>.|15|TRBD1|TRBV11-3|TRBJ2-7
TGTGCCAGCAGCTTATGGGGACAGGGGACCTACGAGCAGTACTTC
CASSLWGQGTYEQYF
>.|14|.|TRBV21-1|TRBJ2-3
TGTGCCAGCAGCAAAGGGAGCTTGGTCCATACGCAGTATTTT
CASSKGSLVHTQYF
>.|14|TRBD2|TRBV2|TRBJ2-7
TGTGCCAGCAAATCTAGCGGGAATGGTATCGAGCAGTACTTC
CASKSSGNGIEQYF
>.|14|.|TRBV27|TRBJ2-2
TGTGCCAGCAGTTCCGCGGAGAGGGCCGGGGAGCTGTTTTTT
CASSSAERAGELFF
>.|14|.|TRBV5-1|TRBJ2-3
TGCGCCAGCAGCTCCCCTCCAGAGCAAGTTACGCAGTATTTT
CASSSPPEQVTQYF
>.|12|.|TRBV11-3|TRBJ2-5
TGTGCCAGCAGCCCTGAAATGGAGACCCAGTACTTC
CASSPEMETQYF
>.|15|.|TRBV5-1|TRBJ1-1
TGCGCCAGCAGCAGCGGGAGGGCGATGAACACTGAAGCTTTCTTT
CASSSGRAMNTEAFF
>.|13|.|TRBV11-2|TRBJ1-2
TGTGCCAGCAGCTTATCTCTGCGGGATGGCTACACCTTC
CASSLSLRDGYTF
>few|11|.|TRBV29-1|TRBJ1-3
TGCAGCGTTGGGAGTGGAAACACCATATATTTT
CSVGSGNTIYF
>.|15|.|TRBV7-9|TRBJ2-7
TGTGCCAGCAGCCCCACTTTTGAAGGAGCCTACGAGCAGTACTTC
CASSPTFEGAYEQYF
>.|14|.|TRBV25-1|TRBJ1-4
TGTGCCAGCAGTGAATACAGCGCCTATGGGAAACTGTTTTTT
CASSEYSAYGKLFF
>.|16|TRBD2|TRBV28|TRBJ2-5
TGTGCCAGCAGTACACGGGCTAGCGGAGGTAGGGAGACCCAGTACTTC
CASSTRASGGRETQYF
>.|17|.|TRBV5-1|TRBJ2-1
TGCGCCAGCAGCCGCGCGACAGTCCTTACGTCTGTCAATGAGCAGTTCTTC
CASSRATVLTSVNEQFF
>.|15|.|TRBV14|TRBJ2-3
TGTGCCAGCAGCCAAGTAACCAGCGGAGGGGATACGCAGTATTTT
CASSQVTSGGDTQYF
>few|12|.|TRBV6-6|TRBJ1-2
TGTGCCAGCAGTTCGACTGAACTTGGCTACACCTTC
CASSSTELGYTF
>.|14|TRBD1|TRBV6-5|TRBJ1-4
TGTGCCAGCAGCCTGACAGGGCCCGGGGAAAAACTGTTTTTT
CASSLTGPGEKLFF
>.|15|TRBD2|TRBV7-8|TRBJ2-3
TGTGCCAGCAGCCCCGGGGGGATTAGCACAGATATGCAGTATTTT
CASSPGGISTDMQYF
>.|13|TRBD2|TRBV10-2|TRBJ2-7
TGCGCCAGCGGGACTAGGGACCCCTACGAGCAGTACTTC
CASGTRDPYEQYF
>.|15|TRBD2|TRBV28|TRBJ2-5
TGTGCCAGCAGTTTCCGCGGGAGTTACCAAGAGACCCAGTACTTC
CASSFRGSYQETQYF
>.|11|.|TRBV21-1|TRBJ2-7
TGTGCCAGCAGCCACGGCATCTCGGAGTACTTC
CASSHGISEYF
>.|17|TRBD1|TRBV7-9|TRBJ1-4
TGTGCCAGCAGCTTAGCTCGTGGGACAGGGACTGGTGAAAAACTGTTTTTT
CASSLARGTGTGEKLFF
>once|14|.|TRBV5-6|TRBJ2-3
TGTGCCAGCAGCTTCCAGGGTAGTTCGGATACGCAGTATTTT
CASSFQGSSDTQYF